The 14 T cell receptor beta chains in this list originate from one sample, sequenced in a study of graft-versus-host responses after intestinal transplantation (dated by TCRdb to the early 2020s). The library was obtained by the immunoSEQ multiplex PCR assay. TCRdb re-hosts the immuneACCESS table, in-frame sequences only. Its copies lack some clones; in the studies checked, an unresolved V gene accounts for under half of them, and the cause for the rest is not known. Across this sample there are about 13,000 clones, with about four fifths seen only once. The ten largest account for around 23% of the sample. The sequencing used PBMCs, collected after intestinal transplantation. The receptors were gathered from a human patient who received an intestinal transplant, so some T cells may come from the graft donor.

The rearrangement joins TRBV30 to TRBJ1-1, with D uncertain. The CDR3 extends over 11 amino acids. Germline values: CDR1 GTSNPN, CDR2 SVGIG (reference sequence). V dropped 1 base and J dropped 4 bases, with 4 bases sitting between them. The CDR3 sequence: CAWSASTEAFF. The CDR3 DNA follows: TGTGCCTGGAGTGCTAGCACTGAAGCTTTCTTT.

The chain joins TRBV19 to TRBJ1-6; D not certain. The V end was cut by 10 bases, the J end by 0 bases, with 4 bases between. The germline gives CDR1 LNHDA, CDR2 SQIVND (reference sequence). The CDR3 sequence is 12 residues long. In nucleotides, the CDR3 is TGTGCCACGAGCTCCTATAATTCACCCCTCCACTTT. This translates into CATSSYNSPLHF.

This chain links TRBV7-2 with TRBJ2-3, with D hard to call. Germline assignment: CDR1 SGHTA and CDR2 FQGNSA. The ends were cut back, 4 bases at V and 6 bases at J, with 14 bases in the middle. The CDR3 totals 14 residues. CDR3 in amino acids: CASSWETTTDTQYF. DNA for the CDR3: TGTGCCAGCAGCTGGGAAACAACCACGGATACGCAGTATTTT.

This chain links TRBV7-8 with TRBJ2-1; unclear D gene. This CDR3 is built from 14 residues. The germline CDR1 and CDR2 sequences are SGHVS and FQNEAQ. V lost 1 base and J lost 4, with 8 bases in between. CDR3 nucleotides: TGTGCCAGCAGCTTAGGGACGGTTTACAATGAGCAGTTCTTC. Translating it yields CASSLGTVYNEQFF.

J is TRBJ2-1 and V is TRBV6-5; D not resolved. CDR1 and CDR2 (germline): MNHEY, SVGAGI. The V end was cut by 8 bases, the J end by 3 bases, with 5 bases between. The CDR3 consists of 11 residues. CDR3 in DNA: TGTGCCAGCCGGAGCTACAATGAGCAGTTCTTC. It specifies CASRSYNEQFF.

This sequence joins TRBV9 and TRBJ1-1; TRBD1 agrees at 8 bases. Germline V CDR1 and CDR2: SGDLS, YYNGEE. The CDR3 totals 14 residues. Unmatched junction bases numbered 5, after V lost 3 bases and J lost 4 bases. CDR3 in amino acids: CASSATTGGTEAFF. CDR3 sequence (DNA): TGTGCCAGCAGCGCGACTACAGGGGGCACTGAAGCTTTCTTT.

CDR3 DNA sequence: TGTGCCAGCAGCTTAGGAGTAGGCAGGGGGAGCTCCTACGAGCAGTACTTC. It yields the protein CASSLGVGRGSSYEQYF. The rearrangement joins TRBV11-2 to TRBJ2-7; TRBD1 aligns across 7 bases. The CDR3 extends over 17 amino acids. Germline CDR1 and CDR2: SGHAT and FQNNGV. After removal of 1 base from V and 0 bases from J, the junction contained 9 bases not matched to a gene.

This chain joins TRBV6-4 and TRBJ2-1; 7 bases line up with TRBD1. Trimming took 2 bases from V and 5 from J; bases not matched to a gene: 0. The length of the CDR3 is 13 residues. CDR1 MRHNA and CDR2 SNTAGT come from the germline V gene. The chain's CDR3 is CASSDRGHNEQFF. As DNA, the CDR3 is TGTGCCAGCAGTGACAGGGGGCACAATGAGCAGTTCTTC.

The chain links TRBV5-1 to TRBJ2-5, with D hard to call. In germline, CDR1 is SGHRS, CDR2 YFSETQ. There are 15 residues in the CDR3. V lost 2 bases and J 4 bases, leaving 15 bases between the germline ends. CDR3 loop: CASSFADPRSETQYF. The CDR3 coding sequence is TGCGCCAGCAGCTTTGCAGATCCGCGCTCAGAGACCCAGTACTTC.

The V call is TRBV5-4, the J call TRBJ2-3; tentative D call: TRBD2 (7 bases). The germline gives CDR1 SGHNT, CDR2 YYREEE (reference sequence). The CDR3 contains 15 residues. Between the trimmed V and J ends, which lost 3 bases and 2 bases, there was a span of 13 bases. The CDR3 bases are TGTGCCAGCAGCTGGGGGGGCGGTCACACAGATACGCAGTATTTT. The encoded protein is CASSWGGGHTDTQYF.

The J gene is TRBJ1-2, the V gene TRBV6-6; unclear D gene. Per germline, CDR1 MNHNY and CDR2 SVGAGI (reference sequence). The CDR3 covers 13 residues. V was pared by 2 bases and J by 1 base, with 5 bases between. The CDR3: CASSYAVNYGYTF. The CDR3 nucleotides are TGTGCCAGCAGTTACGCCGTTAACTATGGCTACACCTTC.

The rearrangement links TRBV30 to TRBJ1-5; the D gene is possibly TRBD1 (5 bases). Germline V gives CDR1 GTSNPN, CDR2 SVGIG (reference sequence). Trimming pared 0 bases from V and 4 bases from J, leaving 7 bases between. This CDR3 has 13 amino acids. DNA for the CDR3: TGTGCCTGGAGTGTAGAGGGGAATCAGCCCCAGCATTTT. Translation gives CAWSVEGNQPQHF.

The chain is built from TRBV7-9 and TRBJ2-7, with TRBD2 matching over 15 bases. J was trimmed by 2 bases and V by 1 base; bases with no gene match: 9. In germline, CDR1 is SEHNR, CDR2 FQNEAQ (reference sequence). The CDR3 consists of 19 residues. CDR3 DNA: TGTGCCAGCAGCTTAGGGGGACTAGCGGGAGGAAAATTCACCTACGAGCAGTACTTC. It yields the protein CASSLGGLAGGKFTYEQYF.

The chain carries TRBV6-5 and TRBJ2-2, with a tentative D call TRBD1 (5 bases). Germline V gene sequence: CDR1 MNHEY, CDR2 SVGAGI. Deletions cut 5 bases from V and 3 bases from J, with 13 bases between. The CDR3 runs 15 residues. The chain's CDR3 is CASSGQIADTGELFF. CDR3 nucleotide sequence: TGTGCCAGCAGTGGACAAATAGCCGACACCGGGGAGCTGTTTTTT.